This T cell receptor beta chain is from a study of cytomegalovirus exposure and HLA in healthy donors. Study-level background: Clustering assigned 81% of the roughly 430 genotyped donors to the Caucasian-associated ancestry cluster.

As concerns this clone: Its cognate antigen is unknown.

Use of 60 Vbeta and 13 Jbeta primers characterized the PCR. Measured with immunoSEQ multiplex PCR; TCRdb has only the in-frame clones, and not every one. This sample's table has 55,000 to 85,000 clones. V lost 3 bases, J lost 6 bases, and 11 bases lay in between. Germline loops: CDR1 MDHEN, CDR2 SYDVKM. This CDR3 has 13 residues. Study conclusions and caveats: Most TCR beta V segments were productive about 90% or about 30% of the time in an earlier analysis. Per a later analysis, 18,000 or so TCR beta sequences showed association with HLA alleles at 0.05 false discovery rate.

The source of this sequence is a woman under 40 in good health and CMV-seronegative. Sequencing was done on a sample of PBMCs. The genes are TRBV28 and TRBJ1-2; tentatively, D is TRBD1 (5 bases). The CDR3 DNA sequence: TGTGCCAGCAGTTTGGTAATGGGGCATGGCTACACCTTC. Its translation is CASSLVMGHGYTF.